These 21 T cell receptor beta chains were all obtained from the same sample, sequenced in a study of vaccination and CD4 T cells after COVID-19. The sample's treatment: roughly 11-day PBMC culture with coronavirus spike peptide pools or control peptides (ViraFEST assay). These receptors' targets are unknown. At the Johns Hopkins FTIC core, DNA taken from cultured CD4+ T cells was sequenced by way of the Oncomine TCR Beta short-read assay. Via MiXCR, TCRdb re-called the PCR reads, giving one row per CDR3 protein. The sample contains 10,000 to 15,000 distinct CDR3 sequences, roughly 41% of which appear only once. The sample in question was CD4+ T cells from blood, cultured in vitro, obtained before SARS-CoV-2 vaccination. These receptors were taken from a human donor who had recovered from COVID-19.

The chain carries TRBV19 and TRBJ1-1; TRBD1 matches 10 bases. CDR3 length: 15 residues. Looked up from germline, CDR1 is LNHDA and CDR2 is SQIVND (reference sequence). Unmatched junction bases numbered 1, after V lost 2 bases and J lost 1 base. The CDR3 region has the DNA TGTGCCAGTAGTATACGGGACAGGGGGAACACTGAAGCTTTCTTT. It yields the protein CASSIRDRGNTEAFF.

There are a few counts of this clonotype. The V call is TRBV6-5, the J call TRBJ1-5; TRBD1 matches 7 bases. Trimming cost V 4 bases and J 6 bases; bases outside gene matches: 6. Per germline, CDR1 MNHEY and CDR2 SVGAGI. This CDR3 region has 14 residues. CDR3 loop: CASSLTGSIQPQHF. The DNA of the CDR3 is TGTGCCAGCAGTTTGACAGGGTCCATTCAGCCCCAGCATTTT.

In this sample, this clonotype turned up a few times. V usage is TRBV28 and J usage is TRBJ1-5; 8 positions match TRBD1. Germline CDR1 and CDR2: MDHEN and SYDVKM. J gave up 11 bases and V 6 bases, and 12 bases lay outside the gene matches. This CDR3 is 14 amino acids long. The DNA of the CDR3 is TGTGCCAGCAGAATACAGGGGGAGGGTTTTGCCCAGCATTTT. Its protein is CASRIQGEGFAQHF.

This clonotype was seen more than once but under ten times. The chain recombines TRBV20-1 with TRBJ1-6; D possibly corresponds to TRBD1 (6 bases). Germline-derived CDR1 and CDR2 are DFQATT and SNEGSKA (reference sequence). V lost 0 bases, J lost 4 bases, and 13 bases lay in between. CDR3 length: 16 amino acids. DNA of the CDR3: TGCAGTGCTAGAGAAGGACAGCAACCGTATAATTCACCCCTCCACTTT. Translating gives CSAREGQQPYNSPLHF.

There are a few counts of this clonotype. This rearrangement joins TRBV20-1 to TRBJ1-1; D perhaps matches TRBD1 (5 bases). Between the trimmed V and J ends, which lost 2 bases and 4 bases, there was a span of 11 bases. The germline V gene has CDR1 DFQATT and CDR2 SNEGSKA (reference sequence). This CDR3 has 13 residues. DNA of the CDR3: TGCAGTGCTAGACGGGGGGATGGCACTGAAGCTTTCTTT. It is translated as CSARRGDGTEAFF.

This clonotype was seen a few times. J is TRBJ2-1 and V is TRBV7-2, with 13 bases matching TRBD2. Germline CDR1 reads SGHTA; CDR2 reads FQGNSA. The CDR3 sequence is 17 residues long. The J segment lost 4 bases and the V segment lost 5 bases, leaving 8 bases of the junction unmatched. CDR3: CASSQRTSGRAYNEQFF. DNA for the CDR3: TGTGCCAGCAGCCAGAGGACTAGCGGGAGAGCGTACAATGAGCAGTTCTTC.

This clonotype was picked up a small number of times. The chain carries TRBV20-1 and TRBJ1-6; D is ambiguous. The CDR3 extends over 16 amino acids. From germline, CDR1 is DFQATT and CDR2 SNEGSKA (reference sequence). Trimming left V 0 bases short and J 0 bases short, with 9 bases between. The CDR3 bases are TGCAGTGCTAGAGAATGGACTAGCTCCTATAATTCACCCCTCCACTTT. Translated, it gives CSAREWTSSYNSPLHF.

Here the CDR3 reads CASSRDSNQPQHF. The CDR3 DNA follows: TGTGCCAGCAGCCGTGACAGCAATCAGCCCCAGCATTTT. This chain links TRBV7-2 with TRBJ1-5, with D unresolved. Germline CDR1 is SGHTA and CDR2 is FQGNSA. Between the trimmed V and J ends, which lost 5 bases and 1 base, there was a span of 6 bases. CDR3 length: 13 amino acids.

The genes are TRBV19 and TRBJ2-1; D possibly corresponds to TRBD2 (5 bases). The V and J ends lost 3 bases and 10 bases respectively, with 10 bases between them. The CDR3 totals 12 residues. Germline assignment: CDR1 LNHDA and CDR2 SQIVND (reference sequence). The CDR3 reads CASSIPPGEQFF. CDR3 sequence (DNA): TGTGCCAGTAGTATCCCACCGGGAGAGCAGTTCTTC. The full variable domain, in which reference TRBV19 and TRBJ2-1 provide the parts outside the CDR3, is DGGITQSPKYLFRKEGQNVTLSCEQNLNHDAMYWYRQDPGQGLRLIYYSQIVNDFQKGDIAEGYSVSREKKESFPLTVTSAQKNPTAFYLCASSIPPGEQFFGPGTRLTVL.

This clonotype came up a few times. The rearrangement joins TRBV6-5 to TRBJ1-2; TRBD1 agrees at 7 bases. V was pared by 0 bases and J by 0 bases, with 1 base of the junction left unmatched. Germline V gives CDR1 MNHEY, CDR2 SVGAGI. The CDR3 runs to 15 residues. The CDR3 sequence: CASSYSGTANYGYTF. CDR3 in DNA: TGTGCCAGCAGTTACTCCGGGACAGCTAACTATGGCTACACCTTC.

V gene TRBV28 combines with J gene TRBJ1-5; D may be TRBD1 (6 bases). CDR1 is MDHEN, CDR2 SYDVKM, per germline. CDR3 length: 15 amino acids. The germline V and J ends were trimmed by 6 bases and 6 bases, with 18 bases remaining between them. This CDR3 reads CASSPPGDGFQPQHF. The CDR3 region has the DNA TGTGCCAGCAGCCCCCCAGGGGATGGGTTTCAGCCCCAGCATTTT.

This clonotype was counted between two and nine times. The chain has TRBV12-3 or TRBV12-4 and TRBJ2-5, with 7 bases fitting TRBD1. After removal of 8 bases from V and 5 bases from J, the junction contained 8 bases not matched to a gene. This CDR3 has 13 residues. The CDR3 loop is CASRSGGRETQYF. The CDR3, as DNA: TGTGCCAGCCGATCAGGGGGAAGGGAGACCCAGTACTTC.

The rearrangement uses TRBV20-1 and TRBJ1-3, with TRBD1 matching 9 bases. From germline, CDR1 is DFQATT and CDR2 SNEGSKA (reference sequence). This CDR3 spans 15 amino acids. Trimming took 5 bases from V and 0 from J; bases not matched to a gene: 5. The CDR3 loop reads CSARDREVSGNTIYF. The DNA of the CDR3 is TGCAGTGCTCGGGACAGGGAGGTCTCTGGAAACACCATATATTTT.

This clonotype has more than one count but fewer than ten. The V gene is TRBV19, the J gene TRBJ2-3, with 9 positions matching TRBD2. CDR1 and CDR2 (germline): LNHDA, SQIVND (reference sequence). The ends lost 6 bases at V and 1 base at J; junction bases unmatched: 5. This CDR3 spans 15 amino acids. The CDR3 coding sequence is TGTGCCAGTAGCCTAGCGGGGCAGGGCACAGATACGCAGTATTTT. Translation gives CASSLAGQGTDTQYF.

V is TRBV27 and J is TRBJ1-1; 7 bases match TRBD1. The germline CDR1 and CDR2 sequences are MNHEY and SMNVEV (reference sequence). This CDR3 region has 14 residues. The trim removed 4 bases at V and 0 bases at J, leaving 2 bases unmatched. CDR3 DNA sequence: TGTGCCAGCAGTTGGACAGGCTTGAACACTGAAGCTTTCTTT. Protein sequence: CASSWTGLNTEAFF.

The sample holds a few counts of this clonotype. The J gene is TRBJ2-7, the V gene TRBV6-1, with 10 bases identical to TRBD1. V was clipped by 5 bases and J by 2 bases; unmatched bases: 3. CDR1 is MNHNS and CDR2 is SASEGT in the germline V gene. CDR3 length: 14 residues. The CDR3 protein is CASSRQGATYEQYF. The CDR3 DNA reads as TGTGCCAGCAGTAGACAGGGGGCGACCTACGAGCAGTACTTC.

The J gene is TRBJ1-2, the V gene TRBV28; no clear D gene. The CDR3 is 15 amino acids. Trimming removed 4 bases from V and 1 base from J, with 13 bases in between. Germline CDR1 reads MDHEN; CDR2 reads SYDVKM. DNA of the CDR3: TGTGCCAGCAGTTCACCCTCAGACGGTAACTATGGCTACACCTTC. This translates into CASSSPSDGNYGYTF.

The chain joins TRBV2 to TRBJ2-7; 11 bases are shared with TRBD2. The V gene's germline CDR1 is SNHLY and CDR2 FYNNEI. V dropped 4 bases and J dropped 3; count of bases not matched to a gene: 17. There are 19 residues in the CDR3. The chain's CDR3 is CASSARASGGSIVLYEQYF. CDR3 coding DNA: TGTGCCAGCAGTGCCCGGGCTAGCGGGGGGTCCATAGTACTCTACGAGCAGTACTTC. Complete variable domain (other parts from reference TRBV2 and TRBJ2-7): EPEVTQTPSHQVTQMGQEVILRCVPISNHLYFYWYRQILGQKVEFLVSFYNNEISEKSEIFDDQFSVERPDGSNFTLKIRSTKLEDSAMYFCASSARASGGSIVLYEQYFGPGTRLTVT.

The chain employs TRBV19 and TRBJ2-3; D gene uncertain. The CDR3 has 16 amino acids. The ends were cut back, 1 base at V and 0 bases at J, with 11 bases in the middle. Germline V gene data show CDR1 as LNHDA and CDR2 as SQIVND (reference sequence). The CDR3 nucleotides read TGTGCCAGTAGTATAGGGGTCAAACCTAGCACAGATACGCAGTATTTT. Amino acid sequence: CASSIGVKPSTDTQYF. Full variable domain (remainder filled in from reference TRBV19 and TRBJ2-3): DGGITQSPKYLFRKEGQNVTLSCEQNLNHDAMYWYRQDPGQGLRLIYYSQIVNDFQKGDIAEGYSVSREKKESFPLTVTSAQKNPTAFYLCASSIGVKPSTDTQYFGPGTRLTVL.

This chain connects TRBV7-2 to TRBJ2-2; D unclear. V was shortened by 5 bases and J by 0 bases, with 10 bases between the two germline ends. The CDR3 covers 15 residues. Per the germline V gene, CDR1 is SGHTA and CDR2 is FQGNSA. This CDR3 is CASSPGPANTGELFF. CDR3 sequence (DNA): TGTGCCAGCAGCCCAGGCCCGGCGAACACCGGGGAGCTGTTTTTT. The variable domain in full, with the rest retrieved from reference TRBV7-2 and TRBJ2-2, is GAGVSQSPSNKVTEKGKDVELRCDPISGHTALYWYRQSLGQGLEFLIYFQGNSAPDKSGLPSDRFSAERTGGSVSTLTIQRTQQEDSAVYLCASSPGPANTGELFFGEGSRLTVL.

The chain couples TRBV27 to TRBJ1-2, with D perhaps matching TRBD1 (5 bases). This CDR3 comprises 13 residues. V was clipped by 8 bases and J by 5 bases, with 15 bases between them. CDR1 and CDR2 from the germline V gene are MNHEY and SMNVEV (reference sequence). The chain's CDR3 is CASGGGSFYGYTF. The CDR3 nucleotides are TGTGCCAGCGGGGGGGGAAGTTTTTATGGCTACACCTTC.